The clone carrying this TCR beta chain was counted at least ten times. As yet, its antigen is unknown. The sample comes from a study of CD8 T cells in ankylosing spondylitis. Findings and limits, study-wide: Disease-associated clones were reportedly significantly overrepresented in matched ankylosing spondylitis synovial fluid. Blood of patients with ankylosing spondylitis appeared to be characterized by a TCR beta motif of 8 or 9 highly homologous variants. Reports of some motif variants in reactive arthritis synovial fluid and blood predate this one.

Libraries of TCR beta came from quantitative 5'-RACE with molecular barcodes. MiXCR, applied by TCRdb to the 5' RACE reads, yields one record per CDR3 protein. The data show some 220,000 distinct CDR3 sequences, 7% to 8% seen once. The sequencing sample was made of blood, either unsorted or a sorted T cell fraction (not recorded which). This clonotype was obtained from a male donor with ankylosing spondylitis.

CDR3 nucleotide sequence: TGTGCCAGCAGCGCCACGGGACTCGACACCGGGGAGCTGTTTTTT. It specifies CASSATGLDTGELFF. The rearrangement joins TRBV9 to TRBJ2-2; tentative D call: TRBD2 (6 bases). Per germline, CDR1 SGDLS and CDR2 YYNGEE. The V gene lost 3 bases and the J gene lost 3 bases, with 12 bases spanning the gap. The CDR3 runs to 15 residues.